This TCR beta chain was identified during a study of blood T cell repertoires in COVID-19. Per the original data handling: It was from reference gene primer amplification that nucleated cell counts were estimated. Clones were read by immunoSEQ multiplex PCR, and TCRdb kept only the in-frame ones, dropping some. That table furnishes V, J and clone size, whereas the DNA furnished D and trimming. The sample has approximately 270,000 clones; around 93% are singletons. The clonotype originates from a man in his forties who had been exposed to COVID-19. The sample was PBMCs or T cells enriched from blood (not recorded which).

The CDR3 coding sequence is TGTGCCAGCAGCCATAGCGGCAGGGGGGCAAACACCATATATTTT. It yields the protein CASSHSGRGANTIYF. The chain links TRBV3-1 (or the pseudogene TRBV3-2) to TRBJ1-3, with TRBD1 matching over 7 bases. Trimming removed 3 bases from V and 6 bases from J; junction bases left unmatched: 8. The CDR3 is 15 residues long. Germline values: CDR1 LGHDT, CDR2 YNNKEL (reference sequence).